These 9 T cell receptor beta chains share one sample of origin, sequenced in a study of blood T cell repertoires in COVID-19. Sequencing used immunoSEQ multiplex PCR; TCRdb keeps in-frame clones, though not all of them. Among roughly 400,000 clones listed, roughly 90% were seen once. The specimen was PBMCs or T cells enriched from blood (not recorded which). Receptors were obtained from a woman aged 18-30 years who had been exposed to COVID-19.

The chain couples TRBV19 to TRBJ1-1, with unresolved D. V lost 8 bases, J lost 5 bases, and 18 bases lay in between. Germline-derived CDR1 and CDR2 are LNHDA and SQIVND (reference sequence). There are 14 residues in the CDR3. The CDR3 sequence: CASVRGGSITEAFF. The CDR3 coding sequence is TGTGCCAGTGTCCGGGGAGGGTCAATAACTGAAGCTTTCTTT.

In nucleotides, the CDR3 is TGTGCCAGCAGCTTAGCGGCTGCCCTCTCCTACGAGCAGTACTTC. Residues: CASSLAAALSYEQYF. The rearrangement uses TRBV7-9 and TRBJ2-7; D is unclear. This CDR3 region has 15 residues. The V and J ends lost 0 bases and 0 bases respectively, with 9 bases between them. Germline V gene lookup returns CDR1 SEHNR and CDR2 FQNEAQ (reference sequence). Drawing the rest from reference TRBV7-9 and TRBJ2-7, the complete variable domain is DTGVSQNPRHKITKRGQNVTFRCDPISEHNRLYWYRQTLGQGPEFLTYFQNEAQLEKSRLLSDRFSAERPKGSFSTLEIQRTEQGDSAMYLCASSLAAALSYEQYFGPGTRLTVT.

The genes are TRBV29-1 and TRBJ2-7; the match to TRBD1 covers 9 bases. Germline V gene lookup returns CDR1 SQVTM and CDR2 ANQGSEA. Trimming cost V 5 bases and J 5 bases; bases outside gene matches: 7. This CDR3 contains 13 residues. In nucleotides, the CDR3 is TGCAGCGTTAGATGGGACAGGGCTGACGAGCAGTACTTC. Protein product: CSVRWDRADEQYF.

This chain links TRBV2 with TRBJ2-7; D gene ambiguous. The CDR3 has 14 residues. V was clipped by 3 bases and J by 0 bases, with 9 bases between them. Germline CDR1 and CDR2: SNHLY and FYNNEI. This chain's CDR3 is CASSDRSSSYEQYF. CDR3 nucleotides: TGTGCCAGCAGTGACCGAAGTAGCTCCTACGAGCAGTACTTC.

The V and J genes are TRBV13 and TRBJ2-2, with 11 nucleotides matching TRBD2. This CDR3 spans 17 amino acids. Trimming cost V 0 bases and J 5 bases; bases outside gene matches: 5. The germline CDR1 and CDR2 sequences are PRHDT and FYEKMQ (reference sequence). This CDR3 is CASSLGTTSGGTGELFF. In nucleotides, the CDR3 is TGTGCCAGCAGCTTAGGCACCACTAGCGGGGGAACCGGGGAGCTGTTTTTT.

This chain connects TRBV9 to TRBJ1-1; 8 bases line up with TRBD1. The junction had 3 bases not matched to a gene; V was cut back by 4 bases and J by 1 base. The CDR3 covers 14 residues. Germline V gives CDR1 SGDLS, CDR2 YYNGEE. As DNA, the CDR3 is TGTGCCAGCAGCTCCACAGGGGGGAACACTGAAGCTTTCTTT. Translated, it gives CASSSTGGNTEAFF.

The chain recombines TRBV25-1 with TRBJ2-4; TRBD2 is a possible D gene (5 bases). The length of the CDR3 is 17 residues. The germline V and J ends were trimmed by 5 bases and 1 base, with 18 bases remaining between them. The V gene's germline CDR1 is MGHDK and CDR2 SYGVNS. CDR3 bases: TGTGCCAGCAGTCACCGAGGGTTTCGGCCTGCCAAAAACATTCAGTACTTC. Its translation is CASSHRGFRPAKNIQYF.

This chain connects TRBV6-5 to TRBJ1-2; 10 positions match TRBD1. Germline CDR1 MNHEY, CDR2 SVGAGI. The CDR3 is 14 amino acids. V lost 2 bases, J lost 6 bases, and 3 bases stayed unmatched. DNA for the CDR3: TGTGCCAGCAGTTACACCGGGACAGGGGATGGCTACACCTTC. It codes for CASSYTGTGDGYTF.

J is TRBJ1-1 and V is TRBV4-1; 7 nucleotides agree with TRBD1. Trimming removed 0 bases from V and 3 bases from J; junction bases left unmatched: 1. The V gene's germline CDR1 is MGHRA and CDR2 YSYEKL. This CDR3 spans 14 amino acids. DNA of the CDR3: TGCGCCAGCAGCCAAGACAGGGGGTACACTGAAGCTTTCTTT. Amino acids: CASSQDRGYTEAFF.